This passage covers 24 T cell receptor beta chains from one sample sequenced in a study of T-cell memory formation after mild COVID-19 (dated by TCRdb to 2020 to 2023). The library was produced with 5' RACE. Sequencing instrument: Illumina NovaSeq 6000. TCRdb trimmed public reads at Q25 via fastp, called clones via MiXCR and kept in-frame beta chains. Entries are consolidated by CDR3 protein sequence, retaining the most common genes and DNA. In this sample the table shows some 210,000 distinct CDR3 sequences, about 10% of which occur a single time. The top ten clonotypes cover approximately 2.8% of the sample. Sequencing was performed on PBMCs or a T cell subset sorted from them (not recorded which). All receptors come from a man younger than 35 who had mild COVID-19 (a few samples of this study predate the infection). The sample titles of this study are shuffled in the database, so cell type and time point are left out; the donor was told from shared clones.

The chain couples TRBV6-2 or TRBV6-3 to TRBJ1-5, with D perhaps matching TRBD1 (6 bases). The germline V gene encodes CDR1 MNHEY and CDR2 SVGEGT. CDR3 size: 14 residues. The V end lost 7 bases, the J end lost 7 bases, and 17 bases lay between the germline ends. The CDR3 here is CASNGGHINQPQHF. In DNA form, the CDR3 reads TGTGCCAGCAACGGGGGCCATATAAACCAGCCCCAGCATTTT.

This clonotype was seen a few times. The gene calls are TRBV27 and TRBJ2-7; 10 bases are a match to TRBD1. This CDR3 has 15 amino acids. V was pared by 3 bases and J by 6 bases, with 8 bases of the junction left unmatched. CDR1 and CDR2 from the germline V gene are MNHEY and SMNVEV (reference sequence). As DNA, the CDR3 is TGTGCCAGCAGTTTCGCCGGGACAGGGGTTGGCGAGCAGTACTTC. Residues: CASSFAGTGVGEQYF.

This chain uses TRBV6-2 or TRBV6-3 with TRBJ1-1, with D tentatively TRBD1 (5 bases). Germline lookup yields CDR1 MNHEY and CDR2 SVGEGT. This CDR3 contains 14 residues. Trimming left V 5 bases short and J 5 bases short, with 15 bases between. In DNA, the CDR3 is TGTGCCAGCAGTCCCGGGGGTTCGGGAACTGAAGCTTTCTTT. Protein: CASSPGGSGTEAFF.

This clonotype was counted at least ten times. This chain connects TRBV7-2 to TRBJ2-5; D might be TRBD2 (5 bases). V lost 4 bases to trimming and J lost 1 base, with 10 bases between them. Germline V gene lookup returns CDR1 SGHTA and CDR2 FQGNSA. The CDR3 is 14 amino acids. This CDR3 reads CASSYQEGQETQYF. DNA for the CDR3: TGTGCCAGCAGCTACCAAGAGGGCCAAGAGACCCAGTACTTC.

This clonotype has ten or more counts. The chain carries TRBV7-2 and TRBJ2-3, with D unresolved. Germline V gene lookup returns CDR1 SGHTA and CDR2 FQGNSA. This CDR3 is built from 13 residues. With 1 base removed from V and 2 bases from J, the gap between germline ends came to 4 bases. The CDR3 sequence is CASSLVTTDTQYF. CDR3 in DNA: TGTGCCAGCAGCTTAGTCACCACAGATACGCAGTATTTT.

The chain employs TRBV19 and TRBJ2-6; no reliable D call. The V and J ends lost 9 bases and 1 base respectively, with 4 bases between them. Per the germline V gene, CDR1 is LNHDA and CDR2 is SQIVND (reference sequence). The CDR3 has 12 residues. CDR3: CASLSGANVLTF. The CDR3 DNA is TGTGCCAGCCTATCTGGGGCCAACGTCCTGACTTTC.

Here the CDR3 DNA reads TGTGCCAGCGCTCGGACAGGGGTGAATCAGCCCCAGCATTTT. This encodes CASARTGVNQPQHF. This rearrangement joins TRBV18 to TRBJ1-5; 9 nucleotides align to TRBD1. Germline lookup yields CDR1 KGHSH and CDR2 LQKENI. There are 14 residues in the CDR3. J gave up 4 bases and V 8 bases, and 6 bases lay outside the gene matches.

V usage is TRBV7-8 and J usage is TRBJ1-2, with 8 bases lining up with TRBD1. The V gene end was trimmed by 4 bases and the J gene end by 4 bases; junction bases not matched to a gene: 5. Germline-derived CDR1 and CDR2 are SGHVS and FQNEAQ. The CDR3 sequence is 14 residues long. CDR3 sequence (DNA): TGTGCCAGCAGCTCCCCAGGGGGCCTCTATGGCTACACCTTC. It translates to CASSSPGGLYGYTF.

In its sample, this clonotype was seen a few times. The CDR3 sequence: CASSYSRGPSTDTQYF. Here the CDR3 DNA reads TGTGCCAGCAGTTACTCGCGGGGGCCTAGCACAGATACGCAGTATTTT. V usage is TRBV6-2 or TRBV6-3 and J usage is TRBJ2-3; D may be TRBD2 (7 bases). Deletions cut 0 bases from V and 0 bases from J, with 10 bases between. The CDR3 extends over 16 amino acids. CDR1 is MNHEY, CDR2 SVGEGT, per germline.

The chain recombines TRBV6-5 with TRBJ1-6; D is undetermined. This CDR3 has 14 amino acids. Trimming removed 2 bases from V and 10 bases from J, with 12 bases in between. The germline gives CDR1 MNHEY, CDR2 SVGAGI. CDR3 in amino acids: CASSYNQWVSPLHF. CDR3 DNA sequence: TGTGCCAGCAGTTACAATCAGTGGGTCTCACCCCTCCACTTT.

The chain carries TRBV20-1 and TRBJ2-3; D uncertain. The germline V gene encodes CDR1 DFQATT and CDR2 SNEGSKA (reference sequence). V gave up 5 bases and J gave up 6 bases, with 9 bases separating them. The CDR3 runs to 11 residues. The CDR3 coding sequence is TGCAGTGCTTATACAGCGGATACGCAGTATTTT. Its protein product is CSAYTADTQYF.

This clonotype came up many times. In nucleotides, the CDR3 is TGTGCCAGCAGCCTCCGACTTTACAATGAGCAGTTCTTC. Translating it yields CASSLRLYNEQFF. V gene TRBV9 combines with J gene TRBJ2-1; no clear D. CDR1 SGDLS and CDR2 YYNGEE come from the germline V gene. V lost 4 bases and J 4 bases, leaving 9 bases between the germline ends. The CDR3 is made up of 13 amino acids.

This clonotype turned up a few times. The V gene is TRBV6-4, the J gene TRBJ1-2, with TRBD1 as a possible D gene (5 bases). Trimming took 8 bases from V and 6 from J, leaving 31 bases between them. This CDR3 is 18 amino acids long. Germline-derived CDR1 and CDR2 are MRHNA and SNTAGT. The CDR3 is CASRLSGHRIKRKNGYTF. The CDR3, as DNA: TGTGCCAGCCGGTTATCCGGACATCGGATAAAGAGGAAAAATGGCTACACCTTC.

This clonotype has just a few counts. The chain employs TRBV5-1 and TRBJ1-2, with D tentatively TRBD1 (5 bases). Germline V gives CDR1 SGHRS, CDR2 YFSETQ. The CDR3 sequence is 14 residues long. V lost 4 bases and J lost 5, with 15 bases in between. CDR3 in DNA: TGCGCCAGCAGCCCCGGTGGGGGGGAATATGGCTACACCTTC. Translated, it gives CASSPGGGEYGYTF.

This clonotype was seen a few times. This chain links TRBV7-2 with TRBJ2-7; perhaps TRBD1 as D (6 bases). The V gene lost 5 bases and the J gene lost 5 bases, with 13 bases spanning the gap. In germline, CDR1 is SGHTA, CDR2 FQGNSA. CDR3 size: 13 residues. The CDR3 sequence: CASSTQQGNEQYF. CDR3 DNA sequence: TGTGCCAGCAGCACGCAACAGGGAAACGAGCAGTACTTC. Based on the CDR3 plus reference TRBV7-2 and TRBJ2-7, the full variable domain is GAGVSQSPSNKVTEKGKDVELRCDPISGHTALYWYRQSLGQGLEFLIYFQGNSAPDKSGLPSDRFSAERTGGSVSTLTIQRTQQEDSAVYLCASSTQQGNEQYFGPGTRLTVT.

The chain joins TRBV10-1 to TRBJ1-5; TRBD1 agrees at 8 bases. The junction had 3 bases not matched to a gene; V was cut back by 9 bases and J by 2 bases. In germline, CDR1 is WNHNN, CDR2 SYGVQD (reference sequence). CDR3 length equals 13 residues. CDR3 protein: CARDRDGNQPQHF. Written as DNA, the CDR3 is TGCGCCAGGGACAGGGACGGCAATCAGCCCCAGCATTTT.

The J gene is TRBJ2-5, the V gene TRBV18, with D hard to call. Germline V gene sequence: CDR1 KGHSH, CDR2 LQKENI. The CDR3 spans 15 residues. Trimming pared 0 bases from V and 5 bases from J, leaving 13 bases between. The CDR3 loop reads CASSPPPTGWETQYF. CDR3 coding DNA: TGTGCCAGCTCACCACCCCCTACGGGTTGGGAGACCCAGTACTTC.

This clonotype turned up a few times. V gene TRBV20-1 combines with J gene TRBJ2-5, with D unresolved. The V gene's germline CDR1 is DFQATT and CDR2 SNEGSKA (reference sequence). The CDR3 has 12 amino acids. Trimming left V 6 bases short and J 4 bases short, with 12 bases between. CDR3 in amino acids: CSAERSRETQYF. DNA of the CDR3: TGCAGTGCGGAACGGTCCCGAGAGACCCAGTACTTC.

This clonotype was detected a few times. The chain couples TRBV27 to TRBJ2-1; D might be TRBD2 (6 bases). Germline CDR1 and CDR2: MNHEY and SMNVEV (reference sequence). V was shortened by 6 bases and J by 8 bases, with 14 bases between the two germline ends. The CDR3 extends over 13 amino acids. CDR3: CASRRVPGDEQFF. CDR3 bases: TGTGCCAGCAGAAGAGTGCCGGGGGATGAGCAGTTCTTC.

The chain couples TRBV7-3 to TRBJ1-1; no firm D call. The CDR3 is 13 residues long. In germline, CDR1 is SGHTA, CDR2 FQGTGA. V lost 7 bases and J 1 base, leaving 10 bases between the germline ends. The CDR3: CASTPTGNTEAFF. The CDR3 DNA is TGTGCCAGCACCCCTACCGGGAACACTGAAGCTTTCTTT.

This clonotype showed up many times. The rearrangement links TRBV4-3 to TRBJ2-1; D is possibly TRBD1 or TRBD2 (5 bases each). Trimming stripped 2 bases from V and 8 bases from J, with 22 bases between. The CDR3 is made up of 17 amino acids. The germline V gene has CDR1 LGHNA and CDR2 YSLEER. This CDR3 reads CASSQPPHPGPYDEQFF. The CDR3 DNA sequence: TGCGCCAGCAGCCAACCCCCCCACCCGGGACCTTATGATGAGCAGTTCTTC.

The chain employs TRBV3-1 and TRBJ2-2; TRBD1 matches at 9 bases. This CDR3 spans 15 amino acids. V shed 6 bases, J shed 5 bases, and the junction held 7 bases outside the gene matches. Germline CDR1 is LGHDT and CDR2 is YNNKEL (reference sequence). The CDR3 DNA sequence: TGTGCCAGCAGTTTTGGGACAGGGAGGACCGGGGAGCTGTTTTTT. Encoded protein: CASSFGTGRTGELFF. The full variable domain, in which reference TRBV3-1 and TRBJ2-2 provide the parts outside the CDR3, is DTAVSQTPKYLVTQMGNDKSIKCEQNLGHDTMYWYKQDSKKFLKIMFSYNNKELIINETVPNRFSPKSPDKAHLNLHINSLELGDSAVYFCASSFGTGRTGELFFGEGSRLTVL.

This clonotype has a handful of counts. The genes are TRBV19 and TRBJ2-7; 9 bases line up with TRBD1. The CDR3 is made up of 14 amino acids. With V trimmed by 10 bases and J by 5 bases, 12 bases remained unmatched. Germline CDR1 and CDR2: LNHDA and SQIVND (reference sequence). This chain's CDR3 is CATKQGQGYHEQYF. The DNA of the CDR3 is TGTGCCACTAAACAGGGACAGGGCTACCACGAGCAGTACTTC.

This clonotype appeared a few times. The gene calls are TRBV12-3 or TRBV12-4 and TRBJ2-3; D might be TRBD2 (6 bases). This CDR3 comprises 19 residues. V shed 5 bases and J shed 0 bases, with 24 bases lying between them. This chain's CDR3 is CASSRWTSGLAASTDTQYF. The CDR3 coding sequence is TGTGCCAGCAGTCGATGGACGAGCGGGCTCGCAGCTAGCACAGATACGCAGTATTTT.